Below, one T cell receptor (beta chain) is given with its context. Its antigen is unknown. A much larger clone is a single base away; this may be a read error. The sample originates from a study of molecular identifiers for immune sequencing clone quantification (dated by TCRdb to between 2017 and 2018). Notes on the research overall: For a replicate experiment, RNA from 20,000 or 100,000 naive CD8 T cells was divided into five aliquots, and four of the five aliquots were sequenced. This methods study benchmarked molecular-identifier clustering-based TCR repertoire sequencing (MIDCIRS) and TCR RNA copy counting, using CD8 T cells to do so. Beyond this particular receptor, the publication reports: Spiked-in Jurkat TCR RNA equivalent to a single cell was reported to be detectable even among 750,000 to 1,000,000 naive CD8 T cells. In CMV-specific effector cells, over 99% of molecules were held by clones above 20 RNA copies, whereas under 1% of molecules were held by such clones in naive cells. Naive libraries contained spiked-in Jurkat TCR RNA (more than nine copies' worth), which is not part of the donor repertoire. When barcode sub-clustering was not used, chimeric consensus sequences inflated TCR diversity, with chimeras reaching as high as 47%. Modeling gave approximately 3 recovered TCR RNA copies per cell versus roughly 10 by digital PCR, implying 25% to 30% capture efficiency. Identical TCR molecules sharing a barcode could cause highly expanded clone sizes to be underestimated.

Spanning cysteine to phenylalanine, the CDR3 consists of 13 amino acids. The kept DNA is CDR3 alone, 39 bases in frame from the first base. From the germline V gene, CDR1 is MDHEN and CDR2 is SYDVKM. The junction shows trimming of 3 bases on V and 3 bases on J, plus 8 bases between the germline ends. The library was produced with PCR. The sequencer listed for this sample is Illumina HiSeq 4000. Bulk TCR libraries were generated as previously described, with the TCR primers listed in Table S5 used. The Qiagen AllPrep DNA/RNA kit was used to purify total RNA. Reads from multiple sequencing runs of the same library were pooled before analysis. In the source study's methods: Reads were retained only if the reads had an exact TCR constant sequence, and the retained reads were trimmed to 150 nt and grouped according to their 12-nt molecular barcodes. Reads within each barcode group were sub-clustered using a 15% Levenshtein threshold, and quality-weighted consensus sequences were constructed for each RNA molecule. Non-functional sequences were removed, as were lower-count sequences one edit away from another. Barcode sub-clusters with fewer than 20% of the maximum read count were removed, based on fitting two negative binomial distributions. The public sequencing data were trimmed at Q25 with fastp and processed into clonotypes with MiXCR by TCRdb, which kept only in-frame beta chains. Each CDR3 protein gets just one entry, which takes the most common genes and DNA from the rows behind it. TCRdb, not the original authors, processed these V and J calls. For this sample there are just under 650,000 distinct CDR3 sequences; 15% to 20% appear just once. Roughly 0.85% of the sample rests with the top ten.

Naive CD8 T cell libraries were made from roughly 18,000 to 920,000 sorted cells using 10%, 30% or 50% of purified RNA. Naive CD8 T cells were FACS-sorted as CD8+CD4-CCR7+CD45RA+ on a BD FACSAria II into RLT Plus buffer. To test detection sensitivity, Jurkat RNA equivalent to over 8 TCR copies was spiked into samples of roughly 20,000-1,100,000 naive CD8 T cells. Enrichment of CD8 T cells was performed with RosetteSep CD8+ T Cell Enrichment Cocktail and Ficoll-Paque, after which ACK red cell lysis was carried out. The sample taken for sequencing was naive CD8+ T cells from blood, with Jurkat cell RNA spiked in. The cell subset or site label of this sample denotes: FACS-sorted CD8+CD4-CCR7+CD45RA+ naive T cells. The chain is assembled from TRBV28 and TRBJ1-1; the D gene assignment is ambiguous. The receptor's source is a human donor in good health. Some libraries in this study had Jurkat cell RNA spiked in. The base sequence is TGTGCCAGCAGTTTGGTGATTCACACTGAAGCTTTCTTT. Translated, it gives CASSLVIHTEAFF.